Listed here are 21 T cell receptor beta chains from one sample, sequenced in a study of CD8 T cells in ankylosing spondylitis. Broader study findings: Blood of patients with ankylosing spondylitis appeared to be characterized by a TCR beta motif of about 8 highly homologous variants.

Their antigen targets remain unknown. TCRdb processed the 5' RACE reads anew with MiXCR; each CDR3 protein has one entry. This sample carries 400,000 to 450,000 distinct CDR3 sequences, 15% to 20% of them seen once, and the ten largest clones take over 1%. Sequences were obtained from blood, either unsorted or a sorted T cell fraction (not recorded which). These receptors originate from a male donor with ankylosing spondylitis.

This clonotype was picked up a small number of times. The chain combines TRBV3-1 with TRBJ1-3, with D uncertain. V lost 3 bases to trimming and J lost 4 bases, with 4 bases between them. The CDR3 loop spans 12 amino acids. Germline V gene lookup returns CDR1 LGHDT and CDR2 YNNKEL (reference sequence). CDR3 in DNA: TGTGCCAGCAGCCAGAGAGGAAACACCATATATTTT. Translating it yields CASSQRGNTIYF.

The rearrangement links TRBV6-5 to TRBJ2-6; D call uncertain. The V end was cut by 0 bases, the J end by 0 bases, with 6 bases between. This CDR3 contains 16 residues. Germline lookup yields CDR1 MNHEY and CDR2 SVGAGI. For the CDR3, the DNA is TGTGCCAGCAGTTACTCATGGGGCTCTGGGGCCAACGTCCTGACTTTC. Residues: CASSYSWGSGANVLTF.

This clonotype has at least ten counts. The V and J genes are TRBV6-5 and TRBJ2-7; D ambiguous. Trimming pared 2 bases from V and 7 bases from J, leaving 0 bases between. Germline V gives CDR1 MNHEY, CDR2 SVGAGI. The CDR3 has 9 amino acids. The CDR3 reads CASSYEQYF. As DNA, the CDR3 is TGTGCCAGCAGTTACGAGCAGTACTTC.

This chain connects TRBV6-5 to TRBJ1-6, with 9 nucleotides matching TRBD1. The CDR3 runs 17 residues. From germline, CDR1 is MNHEY and CDR2 SVGAGI. V shed 0 bases, J shed 9 bases, and the junction held 9 bases outside the gene matches. The CDR3: CASSYSPPGQGSSPLHF. CDR3 DNA: TGTGCCAGCAGTTACTCGCCCCCGGGACAGGGTAGTTCACCCCTCCACTTT.

Concerning this clonotype: The junction shows a germline mismatch at one end, possibly a read error. The gene calls are TRBV7-7 and TRBJ2-7, with TRBD2 identical over 10 bases. CDR3 length equals 18 residues. Germline CDR1 SSHAT, CDR2 FNYEAQ (reference sequence). The CDR3 DNA follows: TGTGCTAGCAGCTTAGCGTCCGAACCCGGGACTAGCGCGCACGAGCAGTACTTC. As protein: CASSLASEPGTSAHEQYF. Full variable domain (missing parts from reference TRBV7-7 and TRBJ2-7): GAGVSQSPRYKVTKRGQDVTLRCDPISSHATLYWYQQALGQGPEFLTYFNYEAQPDKSGLPSDRFSAERPEGSISTLTIQRTEQRDSAMYRCASSLASEPGTSAHEQYFGPGTRLTVT.

The chain recombines TRBV9 with TRBJ2-7; 9 bases agree with TRBD1. There are 15 residues in the CDR3. V shed 3 bases and J 0 bases; nucleotides not matched to a gene: 4. Germline assignment: CDR1 SGDLS and CDR2 YYNGEE. In DNA, the CDR3 is TGTGCCAGCAGCGGAGGGACAGGGAGCTCCTACGAGCAGTACTTC. It specifies CASSGGTGSSYEQYF.

The chain recombines TRBV30 with TRBJ1-2; D not resolved. V was clipped by 2 bases and J by 6 bases, with 16 bases between them. The germline gives CDR1 GTSNPN, CDR2 SVGIG (reference sequence). This CDR3 region has 14 residues. Here the CDR3 reads CAWSLRSASNGYTF. The CDR3 nucleotides read TGTGCCTGGAGTCTACGATCGGCGAGTAATGGCTACACCTTC.

The V gene is TRBV7-3, the J gene TRBJ2-3; 14 nucleotides agree with TRBD2. CDR3 size: 17 residues. V lost 5 bases to trimming and J lost 4 bases; unmatched junction nucleotides: 8. From germline, CDR1 is SGHTA and CDR2 FQGTGA. CDR3 in amino acids: CASSLQVGLAGADTQYF. The CDR3 nucleotides read TGTGCCAGCAGCCTCCAGGTGGGACTAGCGGGAGCAGATACGCAGTATTTT. The whole variable domain, filled in from reference TRBV7-3 and TRBJ2-3, reads GAGVSQTPSNKVTEKGKYVELRCDPISGHTALYWYRQSLGQGPEFLIYFQGTGAADDSGLPNDRFFAVRPEGSVSTLKIQRTERGDSAVYLCASSLQVGLAGADTQYFGPGTRLTVL.

In regard to this clonotype: This may be a read error, as it is one base from a much larger clone. The rearrangement joins TRBV5-1 to TRBJ2-1; D unclear. This CDR3 region has 14 residues. CDR1 and CDR2 from the germline V gene are SGHRS and YFSETQ. CDR3 residues: CASGVAVSYNERFF. The CDR3 DNA sequence: TGCGCCAGTGGGGTTGCGGTTTCCTACAATGAGCGGTTCTTC.

The chain couples TRBV2 to TRBJ1-1; tentative D call: TRBD1 (6 bases). The length of the CDR3 is 15 residues. The V end was cut by 6 bases, the J end by 7 bases, with 21 bases between. Germline CDR1 and CDR2: SNHLY and FYNNEI. The CDR3 here is CASRETAANRDEAFF. As DNA, the CDR3 is TGTGCCAGCAGAGAGACCGCTGCAAACAGGGATGAAGCTTTCTTT. Looking up the rest from reference TRBV2 and TRBJ1-1 gives the full variable domain: EPEVTQTPSHQVTQMGQEVILRCVPISNHLYFYWYRQILGQKVEFLVSFYNNEISEKSEIFDDQFSVERPDGSNFTLKIRSTKLEDSAMYFCASRETAANRDEAFFGQGTRLTVV.

This chain connects TRBV28 to TRBJ1-1, with a weak D call TRBD1 (6 bases). This CDR3 has 14 amino acids. V lost 5 bases and J lost 7, with 17 bases in between. CDR1 is MDHEN, CDR2 SYDVKM, per germline. CDR3 bases: TGTGCCAGCAGTGCGTCAGGGGTATTCGGTGAAGCTTTCTTT. It codes for CASSASGVFGEAFF.

This chain connects TRBV20-1 to TRBJ1-2; D might be TRBD1 (5 bases). Germline CDR1 reads DFQATT; CDR2 reads SNEGSKA (reference sequence). The CDR3 contains 17 residues. Trimming left V 0 bases short and J 1 base short, with 18 bases between. CDR3 protein: CSARDRRGTAYNYGYTF. CDR3 coding DNA: TGCAGTGCTAGAGACCGTCGAGGGACGGCTTATAACTATGGCTACACCTTC.

This clonotype has a single count. The rearrangement links TRBV7-3 to TRBJ2-5, with D tentatively TRBD2 (6 bases). The CDR3 consists of 14 residues. Germline V gives CDR1 SGHTA, CDR2 FQGTGA. Trimming removed 3 bases at V and 5 bases at J, with 13 bases between. As DNA, the CDR3 is TGTGCCAGCAGCTTTGGGGGGAGCGGGGAGACCCAGTACTTC. As protein: CASSFGGSGETQYF.

This clonotype came up a few times. This sequence joins TRBV7-2 and TRBJ2-4; D gene uncertain. Germline loops: CDR1 SGHTA, CDR2 FQGNSA. Deletions cut 4 bases from V and 1 base from J, with 14 bases between. There are 16 residues in the CDR3. CDR3 protein: CASSSNSVGAKNIQYF. In DNA, the CDR3 is TGTGCCAGCAGCTCTAATTCGGTGGGGGCCAAAAACATTCAGTACTTC.

The gene calls are TRBV11-2 and TRBJ1-2; 8 bases agree with TRBD1. CDR1 and CDR2 from the germline V gene are SGHAT and FQNNGV. There are 16 residues in the CDR3. The V segment lost 1 base and the J segment 2 bases; nucleotides outside the gene matches: 6. This CDR3 is CASSLVGTGANYGYTF. CDR3 coding DNA: TGTGCCAGCAGCTTAGTTGGGACAGGTGCCAACTATGGCTACACCTTC.

This clonotype came up many times. This sequence joins TRBV6-5 and TRBJ1-4, with a tentative D call TRBD1 (5 bases). The CDR3 loop spans 14 amino acids. CDR1 MNHEY and CDR2 SVGAGI come from the germline V gene. Trimming stripped 4 bases from V and 5 bases from J, with 11 bases between. The CDR3 DNA is TGTGCCAGCAGTTTCGACAGATTCAATGAAAAACTGTTTTTT. This translates into CASSFDRFNEKLFF.

This clonotype was counted a few times. V and J are TRBV12-3 or TRBV12-4 and TRBJ1-5, with 8 bases identical to TRBD1. The CDR3 runs to 15 residues. Trimming removed 7 bases from V and 6 bases from J; junction bases left unmatched: 11. This CDR3 reads CASTPDRAVGQPQHF. In nucleotides, the CDR3 is TGTGCCAGCACCCCGGACAGGGCGGTGGGTCAGCCCCAGCATTTT.

This clonotype has a count of ten or more. The V gene is TRBV6-1, the J gene TRBJ1-2; D call uncertain. V was shortened by 9 bases and J by 5 bases, with 22 bases between the two germline ends. The CDR3 is 15 amino acids. Per the germline V gene, CDR1 is MNHNS and CDR2 is SASEGT. The CDR3 reads CASLGRPQLEYGYTF. The CDR3 DNA is TGTGCCAGTCTCGGCCGCCCTCAGTTGGAGTATGGCTACACCTTC.

V is TRBV6-1 and J is TRBJ1-1; D ambiguous. The CDR3 is 15 amino acids. The V gene lost 0 bases and the J gene lost 0 bases, with 8 bases spanning the gap. The germline CDR1 and CDR2 sequences are MNHNS and SASEGT. The CDR3 DNA reads TGTGCCAGCAGTGAAGCGGCAGTCATGAACACTGAAGCTTTCTTT. It yields the protein CASSEAAVMNTEAFF.

This clonotype was seen only a few times. The chain joins TRBV7-2 to TRBJ1-2, with TRBD1 matching over 7 bases. CDR3 size: 15 residues. Germline V CDR1 and CDR2: SGHTA, FQGNSA. With V trimmed by 5 bases and J by 5 bases, 11 bases remained unmatched. The CDR3 protein is CASSPRDSRRYGYTF. CDR3 DNA: TGTGCCAGCAGCCCCCGGGACAGCAGGCGATATGGCTACACCTTC.

In this sample, this clonotype turned up a few times. CDR3 sequence: CASSRSYSYNEQFF. CDR3 DNA: TGTGCCAGCAGTCGGAGTTACTCCTACAATGAGCAGTTCTTC. This chain connects TRBV6-1 to TRBJ2-1; D is uncertain. This CDR3 is 14 amino acids long. Trimming removed 5 bases from V and 0 bases from J, with 8 bases in between. From germline, CDR1 is MNHNS and CDR2 SASEGT.